This T cell receptor beta chain was sequenced for a study of shared clonotypes between healthy human individuals. There are a few counts of this clone. Clones were sequenced by immunoSEQ multiplex PCR, and TCRdb holds only the in-frame ones, with some missing. Here the sample spans about 2.3 million clones, more than 80% being singletons. This CDR3 is 18 amino acids long. With 0 bases removed from V and 0 bases from J, the gap between germline ends came to 16 bases. Looked up from germline, CDR1 is SNHLY and CDR2 is FYNNEI. The sequence derives from a man aged 18 to 29 in good health. Some clones in this sample may be carry-over from other donors' samples. Sequencing was performed on naive CD4+ T cells from PBMCs. Subset described: CD45RA+ positively selected. The genes are TRBV2 and TRBJ2-3, with D possibly TRBD2 on 6 matching bases. Here the CDR3 DNA reads TGTGCCAGCAGTGAAGCGCATGGTTGGGGGACTAGCACAGATACGCAGTATTTT. Translating gives CASSEAHGWGTSTDTQYF.